This TCR beta chain was retrieved from a study of T cells in tuberculosis. The data were produced by immunoSEQ multiplex PCR, yet TCRdb's version contains in-frame clones alone and is incomplete. The sample includes about 88,000 clones, approximately 91% of them seen just once. Sorting used thawed, overnight-rested PBMC stained with anti-CD3, a viability dye and GMM-loaded CD1B tetramer. CD1B tetramers were loaded with Rhodococcus equi-derived C32 glucose monomycolate. CDR3 size: 15 residues. From germline, CDR1 is MNHEY and CDR2 SVGAGI. This clone was counted a single time. Its ends do not fully match the called genes, so a read error is possible.

Material for sequencing was CD1b-GMM tetramer-negative cells sorted from PBMCs. The receptor's source is an adult woman with latent tuberculosis. The V gene is TRBV6-5, the J gene TRBJ2-7; 10 bases fit TRBD1. In nucleotides, the CDR3 is TGTGCCAGCAGTTTCCGGGACAGGGGCTCCTACGAGCAGCACTTC. This gives the protein CASSFRDRGSYEQHF.